This record covers a single T cell receptor (beta chain). In the original processing: Using reference gene primer amplification, nucleated cell counts were estimated. Sequenced by immunoSEQ multiplex PCR; TCRdb stores in-frame clones only, minus some. D and trimming come from the DNA, and the V and J calls and clone size come from that table. The table has nearly 100,000 clones, approximately 86% seen once. This entry belongs to a study of blood T cell repertoires in COVID-19. Across the whole study: Spain, Italy and the United States supplied samples that represented acute and convalescent COVID-19. PBMCs, B-cell-depleted T cells, or T cells were the source of the cDNA or gDNA that made up the material.

The CDR3 is made up of 14 amino acids. V was pared by 10 bases and J by 5 bases, with 12 bases of the junction left unmatched. Germline CDR1 and CDR2: MNHEY and SMNVEV (reference sequence). The chain recombines TRBV27 with TRBJ1-2, with 8 bases aligning to TRBD1. This clonotype originated in an elderly man with acute or convalescent COVID-19. Source material: peripheral blood. CDR3 sequence: CATRPDRGGYGYTF. In nucleotides, the CDR3 is TGTGCCACCCGACCCGACAGGGGAGGGTATGGCTACACCTTC.